These 18 T cell receptor beta chains came from one sample sequenced in a study of regulatory T cells in long-lasting Graves disease. Documented time point: newly diagnosed GD, antithyroid drugs for less than 3 months. RNA from PBMCs was the source of the TCR library. CDR3-region Arm-PCR and iRepertoire HTBI primers produced the TCR beta libraries. TCRdb used MiXCR to reprocess the multiplex PCR reads, holding one entry per CDR3 protein. The top ten hold 18% of the sample, which has a few hundred thousand distinct CDR3 sequences, approximately 12% seen once. This same sample was also taken into another study, of T cells in Graves' hyperthyroidism and ophthalmopathy.

Sequencing was performed on peripheral blood mononuclear cells (PBMCs), taken at new diagnosis, from a patient treated with antithyroid drugs. The receptors were gathered from a woman between 18 and 29 years old with Graves disease.

As concerns this clonotype: Possible read error: a much larger clone is one base away. The rearrangement links TRBV29-1 to TRBJ2-1; no clear D. Between the trimmed V and J ends, which lost 0 bases and 10 bases, there was a span of 19 bases. CDR1 and CDR2 (germline): SQVTM, ANQGSEA. The CDR3 totals 15 residues. Written as DNA, the CDR3 is TGCAGCGTTGAAGATGGAGAAAAGGGAAGATACGAGCAGTTCTTC. Protein product: CSVEDGEKGRYEQFF.

There are many counts of this clonotype. The chain recombines TRBV6-1 with TRBJ2-6; a weak D match, TRBD1 (6 bases). The length of the CDR3 is 14 residues. V lost 8 bases and J 1 base, leaving 9 bases between the germline ends. Germline V gene lookup returns CDR1 MNHNS and CDR2 SASEGT. The CDR3 protein is CASHRVSGANVLTF. The CDR3 DNA reads TGTGCCAGCCACAGGGTATCTGGGGCCAACGTCCTGACTTTC.

This clonotype was seen repeatedly, ten times or more. The chain recombines TRBV28 with TRBJ2-1; D uncertain. CDR1 and CDR2 from the germline V gene are MDHEN and SYDVKM. The CDR3 contains 15 residues. V lost 1 base and J 5 bases, leaving 12 bases between the germline ends. The CDR3 protein is CASSLFLPLDNEQFF. The CDR3 DNA is TGTGCCAGCAGTTTATTTTTACCACTGGACAATGAGCAGTTCTTC.

This clonotype was seen ten or more times. The chain is built from TRBV4-3 and TRBJ2-7, with 9 bases lining up with TRBD2. The CDR3 is 15 amino acids. Trimming removed 0 bases from V and 2 bases from J; junction bases left unmatched: 2. Germline CDR1 and CDR2: LGHNA and YSLEER. CDR3 sequence reads: CASSQELAGPYEQYF. CDR3 sequence (DNA): TGCGCCAGCAGCCAAGAGCTAGCGGGGCCCTACGAGCAGTACTTC.

This clonotype has ten or more counts. The genes are TRBV20-1 and TRBJ2-1; 9 positions agree with TRBD2. The CDR3 covers 15 residues. The germline gives CDR1 DFQATT, CDR2 SNEGSKA (reference sequence). The ends lost 6 bases at V and 4 bases at J; junction bases unmatched: 10. The CDR3, as DNA: TGCAGTGCCAGGATAACTAGCGGGCCTTACAATGAGCAGTTCTTC. Translated: CSARITSGPYNEQFF.

The sample holds many counts of this clonotype. This chain connects TRBV11-3 to TRBJ2-1; TRBD1 matches 7 bases. The germline V gene has CDR1 SGHNT and CDR2 YENEEA. The CDR3 has 15 residues. V lost 5 bases, J lost 8 bases, and 12 bases stayed unmatched. CDR3 amino acids: CASSRGTGVGYEQFF. The CDR3 DNA follows: TGTGCCAGCAGCCGCGGTACAGGGGTGGGCTATGAGCAGTTCTTC.

This clonotype was seen many times. This chain links TRBV5-8 with TRBJ2-5, with 7 bases identical to TRBD1. Trimming took 4 bases from V and 3 from J; bases not matched to a gene: 6. The CDR3 runs 14 residues. Looked up from germline, CDR1 is SGHTS and CDR2 is YDEGEE. The CDR3 sequence is CASSGRDRKETQYF. The CDR3 bases are TGTGCCAGCAGCGGAAGGGACAGAAAAGAGACCCAGTACTTC.

This clonotype has ten or more counts. The chain is built from TRBV7-2 and TRBJ1-5; possible D gene TRBD1, 5 bases. CDR3 length: 13 residues. Germline CDR1 reads SGHTA; CDR2 reads FQGNSA. The V gene lost 5 bases and the J gene lost 11 bases, with 16 bases spanning the gap. CDR3 DNA: TGTGCCAGCAGCCCGGGACCGCCCCCGGCCCAGCATTTT. Amino acid sequence: CASSPGPPPAQHF. The full variable domain, its missing parts supplied by reference TRBV7-2 and TRBJ1-5, is GAGVSQSPSNKVTEKGKDVELRCDPISGHTALYWYRQSLGQGLEFLIYFQGNSAPDKSGLPSDRFSAERTGGSVSTLTIQRTQQEDSAVYLCASSPGPPPAQHFGDGTRLSIL.

In this sample, this clonotype turned up a few times. The chain uses TRBV5-1 and TRBJ2-3; D tentatively reads TRBD1 or TRBD2 (5 bases each). Trimming left V 7 bases short and J 5 bases short, with 20 bases between. CDR3 length: 15 residues. CDR1 and CDR2 (germline): SGHRS, YFSETQ. Here the CDR3 DNA reads TGCGCCAGCCTTGGGGGAGCGGACCAGCGAGATACGCAGTATTTT. It encodes CASLGGADQRDTQYF.

This clonotype was counted many times. The chain combines TRBV11-3 with TRBJ2-3; TRBD2 aligns across 7 bases. V was clipped by 3 bases and J by 4 bases; unmatched bases: 7. The CDR3 spans 15 residues. Germline CDR1 and CDR2: SGHNT and YENEEA. Written as DNA, the CDR3 is TGTGCCAGCAGCTTCAGCGGGAACCTGGCAGATACGCAGTATTTT. It encodes CASSFSGNLADTQYF.

To note about this clonotype: The junction differs from germline at one of its ends, possibly a read error. V usage is TRBV12-3 or TRBV12-4 and J usage is TRBJ2-3, with 8 nucleotides matching TRBD1. CDR3 length: 16 amino acids. The CDR3, as DNA: TGTGCCAGCAGTTTATTCAGGGGGCGCAGGACAGATACGCAGTGTTTT. It yields the protein CASSLFRGRRTDTQCF.

With respect to this clonotype: A much bigger clone sits one base away, suggesting this may be a read error. This sequence joins TRBV6-1 and TRBJ1-2; D is ambiguous. Between the trimmed V and J ends, which lost 0 bases and 0 bases, there was a span of 5 bases. This CDR3 comprises 14 residues. The germline V gene encodes CDR1 MNHNS and CDR2 SASEGT. CDR3 DNA: TGTGCCAGCAGTGAAGCGGGCCCTAACTATGGCTACACCTTC. Its protein is CASSEAGPNYGYTF.

The sample holds a few counts of this clonotype. The chain uses TRBV28 and TRBJ1-2, with unresolved D. Germline CDR1 MDHEN, CDR2 SYDVKM. The CDR3 has 14 residues. Deletions cut 6 bases from V and 2 bases from J, with 13 bases between. CDR3 amino acids: CASSPRSLNYGYTF. In DNA form, the CDR3 reads TGTGCCAGCAGCCCGAGGTCGTTGAACTATGGCTACACCTTC.

This clonotype has at least ten counts. J is TRBJ2-5 and V is TRBV20-1; D not resolved. V lost 6 bases to trimming and J lost 5 bases, with 16 bases between them. CDR3 length equals 13 residues. In germline, CDR1 is DFQATT, CDR2 SNEGSKA (reference sequence). The CDR3 reads CSAKEDVGETQYF. CDR3 nucleotides: TGCAGTGCAAAAGAAGATGTTGGTGAGACCCAGTACTTC.

This clonotype was observed at least ten times. The chain carries TRBV27 and TRBJ2-1; D gene unclear. CDR3 length equals 14 residues. The germline V and J ends were trimmed by 4 bases and 4 bases, with 11 bases remaining between them. Germline V gene data show CDR1 as MNHEY and CDR2 as SMNVEV (reference sequence). The CDR3 DNA follows: TGTGCCAGCAGTTCCCTGACTCCATACAATGAGCAGTTCTTC. As protein: CASSSLTPYNEQFF.

This clonotype was picked up many times. The chain recombines TRBV6-1 with TRBJ2-1, with TRBD2 as a possible D gene (5 bases). From germline, CDR1 is MNHNS and CDR2 SASEGT. This CDR3 has 15 residues. Deletions cut 6 bases from V and 2 bases from J, with 14 bases between. The CDR3 coding sequence is TGTGCCAGCAGCAAAGGCGGGTTTCCCTACAATGAGCAGTTCTTC. Translating gives CASSKGGFPYNEQFF.

The sample holds many counts of this clonotype. The CDR3 coding sequence is TGTGCCAGCAGTTATGCGGGGACCTATAACTATGGCTACACCTTC. Amino acid sequence: CASSYAGTYNYGYTF. The chain couples TRBV6-5 to TRBJ1-2; weak D call: TRBD1 (5 bases). V dropped 3 bases and J dropped 1 base, with 12 bases sitting between them. The CDR3 is 15 residues long. CDR1 is MNHEY, CDR2 SVGAGI, per germline.

The rearrangement links TRBV29-1 to TRBJ2-1; TRBD2 matches 8 bases. The CDR3 extends over 18 amino acids. The junction had 18 bases not matched to a gene; V was cut back by 8 bases and J by 0 bases. Looked up from germline, CDR1 is SQVTM and CDR2 is ANQGSEA. CDR3 sequence: CSSTAGTRELSSYNEQFF. In nucleotides, the CDR3 is TGCAGCTCTACAGCCGGGACTAGGGAATTAAGCTCCTACAATGAGCAGTTCTTC.